This TCR beta chain stems from a study of T cells in Graves' hyperthyroidism and ophthalmopathy. Broader study findings: Researchers found most expanded thyroid clonotypes above 0.001 in blood as well. A model built on 13 V-J features separated ophthalmopathy from stable hyperthyroidism.

This clonotype was found many times. Its antigen is currently unknown. The CDR3 has 16 residues. V lost 2 bases and J lost 1, with 14 bases in between. Germline lookup yields CDR1 MNHEY and CDR2 SVGEGT. Amplified regions were TCR beta CDR3 sequences from RNA transcripts. The HTBI primer set was used in a first-round RT-PCR of the TCR CDR3. Using its own MiXCR run on the multiplex PCR reads, TCRdb lists one record per CDR3 protein. The table has about 700,000 distinct CDR3 sequences, around 13% seen once. Sample: blood. V is TRBV6-2 or TRBV6-3 and J is TRBJ1-1; D may be TRBD1 (5 bases). The source of this sequence is a woman between 18 and 29 years old with Graves' hyperthyroidism. The CDR3 protein is CASSYSIGDPNTEAFF. As DNA, the CDR3 is TGTGCCAGCAGTTACAGTATAGGGGACCCGAACACTGAAGCTTTCTTT.